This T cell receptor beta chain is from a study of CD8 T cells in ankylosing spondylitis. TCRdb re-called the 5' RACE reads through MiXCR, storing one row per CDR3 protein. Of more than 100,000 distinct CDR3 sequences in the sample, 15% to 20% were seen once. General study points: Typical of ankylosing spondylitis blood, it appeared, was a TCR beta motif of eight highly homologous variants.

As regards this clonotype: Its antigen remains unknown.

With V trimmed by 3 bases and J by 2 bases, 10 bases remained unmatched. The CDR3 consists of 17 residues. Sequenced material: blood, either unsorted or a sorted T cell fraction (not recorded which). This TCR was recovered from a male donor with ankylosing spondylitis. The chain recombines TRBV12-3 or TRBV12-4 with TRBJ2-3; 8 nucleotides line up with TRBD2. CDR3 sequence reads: CASSLAGLAGDTDTQYF. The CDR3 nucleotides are TGTGCCAGCAGTTTGGCGGGCCTAGCGGGCGACACAGATACGCAGTATTTT.